This T cell receptor beta chain came from a study of blood T cells in healthy people across ages. Study-wide points: As age increased, TCR beta diversity per million T cells fell in a roughly linear fashion. The study could not conclusively compare naive and antigen-experienced cells, given its unsorted PBMCs. Investigators viewed diversity estimates from one million T cells as underestimates, the study reported.

Alongside a J-beta primer mix, a sample-barcoded 5' primer served in a second PCR lasting 7 to 11 cycles. MiXCR, applied by TCRdb to the 5' RACE reads, yields one record per CDR3 protein. The sample holds fewer than 950,000 distinct CDR3 sequences, around 36% seen once. V dropped 3 bases and J dropped 6; count of bases not matched to a gene: 18. Germline V CDR1 and CDR2: MDHEN, SYDVKM. The CDR3 totals 19 residues. Russia was home to the donors, healthy Caucasian individuals aged about 6 to 90. A word on this clonotype: Its antigen remains unknown.

The V gene is TRBV28, the J gene TRBJ1-5; 9 positions match TRBD1. The clonotype comes from a man aged 18 to 29 in good health. Sequenced sample: blood. The CDR3 reads CASSFTILRQGVMGQPQHF. In DNA form, the CDR3 reads TGTGCCAGCAGTTTCACTATCCTTCGACAGGGGGTAATGGGTCAGCCCCAGCATTTT.